This T cell receptor beta chain appears in the sequencing data of a study of technical replicates of blood from four donors. V dropped 3 bases and J dropped 2; count of bases not matched to a gene: 4. The CDR3 totals 15 residues. Germline V CDR1 and CDR2: SGHAT, FQNNGV. Clones were read by immunoSEQ multiplex PCR, and TCRdb kept only the in-frame ones, dropping some. Here the sample spans roughly 76,000 clones, 94% being singletons. This receptor was obtained from a human donor in good health. Sequencing input: T cells isolated from PBMCs. This sequence joins TRBV11-2 and TRBJ2-1; 7 bases are a match to TRBD2. The CDR3 region has the DNA TGTGCCAGCAGCTTCGGCGGGGGACCCTACAATGAGCAGTTCTTC. Translated, it gives CASSFGGGPYNEQFF. Looking up the rest from reference TRBV11-2 and TRBJ2-1 gives the full variable domain: EAGVAQSPRYKIIEKRQSVAFWCNPISGHATLYWYQQILGQGPKLLIQFQNNGVVDDSQLPKDRFSAERLKGVDSTLKIQPAKLEDSAVYLCASSFGGGPYNEQFFGPGTRLTVL.